This TCR beta chain was profiled in a study of blood T cell repertoires in COVID-19. The wider study: COVID-19 samples, acute and convalescent, were from the United States, Italy and Spain.

This clone was seen just once. The CDR3 has 15 residues. The J segment lost 9 bases and the V segment lost 4 bases, leaving 6 bases of the junction unmatched. CDR1 is SGHNT, CDR2 YYREEE, per germline (reference sequence). Authors' processing steps: Amplification of reference gene primers was used by the study to estimate nucleated cell counts. Assay used: immunoSEQ multiplex PCR; TCRdb lists only in-frame clones, some missing. V and J calls and clone size are copied from that table; D and trimming were computed from the DNA. The sample records 140,000 to 150,000 clones, around 80% being singletons. The sequence came from a man in his 60s with active or convalescent COVID-19. The chain recombines TRBV5-4 with TRBJ2-1, with 14 bases aligning to TRBD2. The sample consisted of peripheral blood. This CDR3 is CASSAGLAGGGEQFF. The CDR3 DNA sequence: TGTGCCAGCAGCGCTGGACTAGCGGGAGGAGGTGAGCAGTTCTTC.